The sequence of this T cell receptor beta chain was determined in a study of PD-L1 blockade in urothelial cancer. Overall study context: A median about 140,000 T cells were found in blood samples.

As to time point: peripheral blood 6 weeks after treatment start. Urothelial carcinoma in patients was locally advanced or metastatic. Anywhere from 1 to 8 samples came from each patient, spanning pretreatment and on-treatment. Whole-study results and caveats: When pretreatment blood TCR clonality was below the median, it predicted better survival.

Comment on this clone: Its antigen is still unknown.

Sequenced by immunoSEQ multiplex PCR; TCRdb stores in-frame clones only, minus some. The data hold 35,000 to 50,000 clones, with 83% observed a single time. CDR3 length equals 12 residues. Germline lookup yields CDR1 LNHNV and CDR2 YYDKDF (reference sequence). Trimming took 1 base from V and 5 from J, leaving 4 bases between them. V and J are TRBV15 and TRBJ2-3; no definite D call. The sequences come from PBMCs, collected around atezolizumab (anti-PD-L1) treatment. This clonotype was sampled from a man in his 60s with urothelial cancer. The CDR3 here is CATSRVLDTQYF. For the CDR3, the DNA is TGTGCCACCAGCAGAGTCTTAGATACGCAGTATTTT.